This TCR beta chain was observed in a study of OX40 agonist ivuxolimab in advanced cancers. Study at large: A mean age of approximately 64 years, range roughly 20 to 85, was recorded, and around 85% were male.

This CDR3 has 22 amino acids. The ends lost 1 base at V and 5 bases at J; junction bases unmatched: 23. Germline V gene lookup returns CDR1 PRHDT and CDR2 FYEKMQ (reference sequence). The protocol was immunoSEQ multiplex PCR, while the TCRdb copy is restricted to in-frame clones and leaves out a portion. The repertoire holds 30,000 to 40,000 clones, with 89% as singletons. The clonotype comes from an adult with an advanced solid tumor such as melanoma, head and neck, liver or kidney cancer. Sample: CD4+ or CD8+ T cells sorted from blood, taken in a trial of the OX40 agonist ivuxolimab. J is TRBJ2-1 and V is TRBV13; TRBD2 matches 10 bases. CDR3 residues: CASSLVPAGPAQRLAGDNEQFF. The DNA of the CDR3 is TGTGCCAGCAGCTTAGTCCCCGCGGGCCCCGCCCAGCGGCTAGCGGGGGACAATGAGCAGTTCTTC.